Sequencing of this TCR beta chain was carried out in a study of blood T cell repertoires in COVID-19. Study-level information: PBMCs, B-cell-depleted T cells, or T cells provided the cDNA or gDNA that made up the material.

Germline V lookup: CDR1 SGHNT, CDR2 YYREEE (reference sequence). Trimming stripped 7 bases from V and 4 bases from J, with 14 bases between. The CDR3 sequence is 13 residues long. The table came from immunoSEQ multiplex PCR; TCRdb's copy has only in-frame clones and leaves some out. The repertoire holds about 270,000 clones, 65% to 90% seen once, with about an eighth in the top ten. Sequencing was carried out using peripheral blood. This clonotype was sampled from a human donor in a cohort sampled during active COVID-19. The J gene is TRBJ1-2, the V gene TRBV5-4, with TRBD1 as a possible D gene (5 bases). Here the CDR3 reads CASWLGGTYGYTF. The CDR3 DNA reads TGTGCCAGCTGGCTGGGGGGTACCTATGGCTACACCTTC.